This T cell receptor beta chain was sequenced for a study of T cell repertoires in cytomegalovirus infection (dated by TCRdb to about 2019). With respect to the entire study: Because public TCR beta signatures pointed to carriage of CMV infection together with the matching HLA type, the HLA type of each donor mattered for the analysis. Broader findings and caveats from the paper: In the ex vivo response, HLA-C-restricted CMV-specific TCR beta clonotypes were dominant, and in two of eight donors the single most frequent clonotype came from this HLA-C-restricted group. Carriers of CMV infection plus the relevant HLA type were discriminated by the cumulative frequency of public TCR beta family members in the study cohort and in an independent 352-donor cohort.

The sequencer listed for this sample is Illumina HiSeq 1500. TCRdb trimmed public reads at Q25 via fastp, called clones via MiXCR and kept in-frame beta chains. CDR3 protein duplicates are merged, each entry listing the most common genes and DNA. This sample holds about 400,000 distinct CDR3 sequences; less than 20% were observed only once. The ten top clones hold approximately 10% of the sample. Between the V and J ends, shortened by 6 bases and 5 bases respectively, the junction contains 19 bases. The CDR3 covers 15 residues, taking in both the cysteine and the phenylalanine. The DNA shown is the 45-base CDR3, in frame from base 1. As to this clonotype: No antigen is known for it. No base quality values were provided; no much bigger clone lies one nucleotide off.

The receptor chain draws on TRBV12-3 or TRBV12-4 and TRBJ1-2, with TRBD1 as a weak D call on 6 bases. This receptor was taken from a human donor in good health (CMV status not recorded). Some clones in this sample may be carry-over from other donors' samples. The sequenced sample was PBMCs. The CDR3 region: CASSRRGETGYGYTF. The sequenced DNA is TGTGCCAGCAGCCGCCGGGGCGAAACAGGGTATGGCTACACCTTC.